The sequence of this T cell receptor (beta chain) was determined in a study of CD8+CD57+ T cells in acquired aplastic anemia (dated 2018 in TCRdb). Study-level background: A mean of roughly 2.9 ug of DNA, ranging from about 0.2 to 27.4 ug, was extracted from sorted CD4+ and CD8+ cells. A CD8+CD57+ expansion meant a frequency higher than the mean frequency seen in healthy subjects.

Genomic DNA was used as template for profiling of TCR beta VDJ combinations and CDR3 sequences. TCR repertoire sequencing was run on an Illumina HiSeq 2000. From the authors' description of their analysis: TRBV/TRBJ rearrangement plots, CDR3 size and DJ length profiles, and Simpson's diversity index were used to assess repertoires. The most abundant DNA sequence in the deep sequencing data was defined as the immunodominant clone. CDR3 amino acid sequences were screened for sharing across subjects and compared with published repertoires and the VDJdb database. TCRdb ran its own pipeline on the public reads, namely fastp trimming at Q25 and MiXCR clone calling, and kept in-frame beta chains. One record per CDR3 amino acid sequence lists the most common genes and DNA. The V and J calls and clone size come from TCRdb's table, not from the authors' own analysis. Present in this sample are about 160,000 distinct CDR3 sequences, roughly 48% of which were seen just once. The leading ten clones occupy around a third of the sample.

Overall study outcomes, separate from this receptor: No significant difference in CD8+ Simpson's diversity was found between patients and healthy controls (P=0.060). About 30 CD8+ CDR3 sequences were found in both patients and controls but appeared to be highly expressed in patients and within the immunodominant clones of the patients.

Flow cytometry had shown CD8+CD57+ cell expansion in the patients selected for sequencing. Every patient had a diagnosis of severe acquired aplastic anemia based on International Study of Aplastic Anemia and Agranulocytosis and Camitta criteria. Patients had received no therapy at the time of blood sampling. In the study, sorted CD4+ and CD8+ blood T cells from patients with severe aplastic anemia and from healthy subjects underwent deep sequencing of TCR repertoires. Patients were enrolled in the USA under clinicaltrials.gov protocols 00001620, 01623167, 00001397, 00071045, 00081523 and 00961064. Ficoll-Paque density gradient centrifugation was used to isolate peripheral blood mononuclear cells. Before DNA was extracted, CD4+ and CD8+ T cells were sorted using either FACS or magnetic beads. As regards this clonotype: What this receptor recognizes is not known. It has no much larger one-base neighbor in the sample; base qualities were not kept.

This receptor was taken from a human donor with aplastic anemia. The specimen sequenced was sorted CD4+, CD8+, or CD8+CD57+ T cells (not recorded which) from PBMCs.

The nucleotide sequence reads as follows: TGTGCCAGCAGTCTCAAAGGCTCCGGGGAGCTGTTTTTT. Its coded protein is CASSLKGSGELFF. The rearranged segments are TRBV6-1 and TRBJ2-2, with the D segment identity uncertain. The germline V gene sets CDR1 to MNHNS and CDR2 to SASEGT. V is reduced by 5 bases and J by 6 bases, leaving a spacing of 10 bases between them. The CDR3 starts with the cysteine, ends with the phenylalanine, and has 13 residues. Only the CDR3 DNA is retained, 39 bases long and in frame from the first base.